This T cell receptor (beta chain) was profiled in a study of cytomegalovirus exposure and HLA in healthy donors. Notes on the study in general: What TCR beta sequences reportedly achieved was accurate prediction of HLA-A and HLA-B alleles in most subjects.

Primers for the PCR totalled 60 Vbeta and 13 Jbeta. Generated by immunoSEQ multiplex PCR, the TCRdb table keeps only in-frame clones and is missing some. Here the sample table reports 120,000 to 150,000 clones. The CDR3 totals 14 residues. V was clipped by 5 bases and J by 12 bases, with 19 bases between them. From germline, CDR1 is LNHDA and CDR2 SQIVND (reference sequence). Notes on this clone: The antigen remains undetermined.

This sequence was found in a woman aged 50 to 60 in good health and CMV-seronegative. The V call is TRBV19, the J call TRBJ1-4; D possibly corresponds to TRBD1 (5 bases). The sequencing sample was made of PBMCs. The CDR3 spells CASSVGLPLEELFF. In DNA, the CDR3 is TGTGCCAGTAGTGTGGGACTGCCTTTAGAGGAACTGTTTTTT. The full variable domain, completed using reference TRBV19 and TRBJ1-4, is DGGITQSPKYLFRKEGQNVTLSCEQNLNHDAMYWYRQDPGQGLRLIYYSQIVNDFQKGDIAEGYSVSREKKESFPLTVTSAQKNPTAFYLCASSVGLPLEELFFGSGTQLSVL.